The 12 T cell receptor beta chains below all came from one sample that was sequenced in a study of technical replicates of blood from several donors. Libraries were prepared by immunoSEQ multiplex PCR; TCRdb keeps only in-frame clonotypes and omits some of them. The sample records some 99,000 clones, nearly 97% being singletons. The sequenced sample consisted of T cells isolated from PBMCs. The receptors here all came from a human donor in good health.

CDR3 sequence: CASSVTWDTLNTEAFF. The CDR3 region has the DNA TGCGCCAGCAGCGTAACCTGGGACACCTTGAACACTGAAGCTTTCTTT. V is TRBV5-1 and J is TRBJ1-1, with TRBD1 as a possible D gene (6 bases). Germline V lookup: CDR1 SGHRS, CDR2 YFSETQ. V was shortened by 4 bases and J by 0 bases, with 16 bases between the two germline ends. The CDR3 has 16 residues.

This clone was recorded only once. J is TRBJ1-4 and V is TRBV2, with 8 nucleotides matching TRBD1. This CDR3 is built from 16 residues. Germline trimming cut 8 bases from V and 3 bases from J; bases unmatched to any gene: 11. The V gene's germline CDR1 is SNHLY and CDR2 FYNNEI. The CDR3 coding sequence is TGTGCCAGCCCGAGAGGTCCGGGACAGGCTAATGAAAAACTGTTTTTT. It encodes CASPRGPGQANEKLFF.

This sequence joins TRBV27 and TRBJ2-3; 8 positions agree with TRBD1. CDR1 is MNHEY, CDR2 SMNVEV, per germline (reference sequence). Losses at the gene ends were 5 bases for V and 1 base for J; bases not matched to a gene: 5. The CDR3 is 15 residues long. In DNA, the CDR3 is TGTGCCAGCAGTCAAGCGACAGGGGGCACAGATACGCAGTATTTT. Translated, it gives CASSQATGGTDTQYF.

The chain uses TRBV10-3 and TRBJ2-7; D may be TRBD2 (6 bases). CDR1 is ENHRY and CDR2 is SYGVKD in the germline V gene. V lost 8 bases and J lost 3, with 17 bases in between. This CDR3 has 14 residues. CDR3 in DNA: TGTGCCATCCGTAGTAGCGGCGGGGACTACGAGCAGTACTTC. Encoded protein: CAIRSSGGDYEQYF.

Here the CDR3 DNA reads TGTGCCAGCAGCTTTAAACAGGGGTGGACTGAAGCTTTCTTT. Residues: CASSFKQGWTEAFF. The V gene is TRBV7-2, the J gene TRBJ1-1; 7 bases fit TRBD1. CDR3 length: 14 residues. CDR1 is SGHTA, CDR2 FQGNSA, per germline. The trim removed 3 bases at V and 5 bases at J, leaving 6 bases unmatched.

This clone was detected once. This chain connects TRBV6-5 to TRBJ2-2, with D maybe TRBD1 (5 bases). The CDR3 spans 14 residues. CDR1 MNHEY and CDR2 SVGAGI come from the germline V gene. Trimming shortened V by 6 bases and J by 1 base, and 9 bases separated the two germline ends. The CDR3 bases are TGTGCCAGCAGGCCTACAGGGAACACCGGGGAGCTGTTTTTT. Translating it yields CASRPTGNTGELFF.

The chain recombines TRBV5-1 with TRBJ2-2, with TRBD2 matching over 7 bases. This CDR3 comprises 15 residues. Germline CDR1 SGHRS, CDR2 YFSETQ. V shed 4 bases and J 4 bases; nucleotides not matched to a gene: 7. The CDR3, as DNA: TGCGCCAGCAGCGAAGCGGGGCAGATCACCGGGGAGCTGTTTTTT. Its translation: CASSEAGQITGELFF. Using reference TRBV5-1 and TRBJ2-2 for the parts outside the CDR3, the full variable domain is KAGVTQTPRYLIKTRGQQVTLSCSPISGHRSVSWYQQTPGQGLQFLFEYFSETQRNKGNFPGRFSGRQFSNSRSEMNVSTLELGDSALYLCASSEAGQITGELFFGEGSRLTVL.

The chain has TRBV2 and TRBJ1-1, with 7 nucleotides matching TRBD1. Germline assignment: CDR1 SNHLY and CDR2 FYNNEI. This CDR3 has 17 amino acids. The junction had 19 bases not matched to a gene; V was cut back by 8 bases and J by 4 bases. CDR3 protein: CASWGDRVFILGTEAFF. The CDR3 bases are TGTGCCAGCTGGGGAGACAGGGTTTTTATTCTTGGCACTGAAGCTTTCTTT.

V and J are TRBV20-1 and TRBJ1-1; D is undetermined. The CDR3 totals 11 residues. In germline, CDR1 is DFQATT, CDR2 SNEGSKA (reference sequence). Trimming cost V 7 bases and J 0 bases, with 6 bases left between them. The CDR3 protein is CSGAMNTEAFF. CDR3 coding DNA: TGCAGTGGGGCCATGAACACTGAAGCTTTCTTT.

This clone came up once. The gene calls are TRBV1 and TRBJ2-3; the table calls TRBD2, which could not be checked here. TRBV1 counts as a pseudogene. The CDR3 sequence is 17 residues long. The CDR3 loop is CTSSQATGGSSTDTQYF. CDR3 nucleotide sequence: TGCACCAGCAGCCAAGCAACAGGCGGGAGCTCAACAGATACGCAGTATTTT.

The V gene is TRBV28, the J gene TRBJ2-1; TRBD2 aligns across 7 bases. Germline V gene sequence: CDR1 MDHEN, CDR2 SYDVKM. The V segment lost 7 bases and the J segment 10 bases; nucleotides outside the gene matches: 10. This CDR3 is 13 amino acids long. Here the CDR3 DNA reads TGTGCCAGCATGGGCGGGAGAAGAGGCGAGCAGTTCTTC. Translating it yields CASMGGRRGEQFF.

This chain joins TRBV7-8 and TRBJ1-4, with D hard to call. Germline V gene data show CDR1 as SGHVS and CDR2 as FQNEAQ. CDR3 length: 11 amino acids. V lost 1 base to trimming and J lost 13 bases, with 7 bases between them. This CDR3 is CASSLDGVLFF. The CDR3 region has the DNA TGTGCCAGCAGCTTAGACGGAGTACTGTTTTTT. Supplemented by reference TRBV7-8 and TRBJ1-4, the full variable domain reads GAGVSQSPRYKVAKRGQDVALRCDPISGHVSLFWYQQALGQGPEFLTYFQNEAQLDKSGLPSDRFFAERPEGSVSTLKIQRTQQEDSAVYLCASSLDGVLFFGSGTQLSVL.